One sample yielded the 32 T cell receptor beta chains listed below, sequenced in a study of control samples from healthy donors and cancer patients. Clones were read by immunoSEQ multiplex PCR, and TCRdb kept only the in-frame ones, dropping some. This repertoire includes some 190,000 clones. Sample: blood. These receptors all stem from a woman aged 25 to 39 in good health.

The V call is TRBV10-3, the J call TRBJ2-1, with 9 bases aligning to TRBD2. Germline CDR1 is ENHRY and CDR2 is SYGVKD. V gave up 3 bases and J gave up 4 bases; unmatched junction bases: 4. CDR3 length: 15 residues. The CDR3 loop reads CAISDASGAYNEQFF. CDR3 DNA sequence: TGTGCCATCAGTGACGCTAGCGGGGCGTACAATGAGCAGTTCTTC.

The chain combines TRBV11-2 with TRBJ2-7; TRBD1 matches at 8 bases. The V segment lost 1 base and the J segment 4 bases; nucleotides outside the gene matches: 0. The CDR3 runs 13 residues. Per the germline V gene, CDR1 is SGHAT and CDR2 is FQNNGV. CDR3 nucleotide sequence: TGTGCCAGCAGCTTAGGGACAGGGTACGAGCAGTACTTC. Translation: CASSLGTGYEQYF. Supplemented by reference TRBV11-2 and TRBJ2-7, the full variable domain reads EAGVAQSPRYKIIEKRQSVAFWCNPISGHATLYWYQQILGQGPKLLIQFQNNGVVDDSQLPKDRFSAERLKGVDSTLKIQPAKLEDSAVYLCASSLGTGYEQYFGPGTRLTVT.

This chain connects TRBV24-1 to TRBJ1-2; perhaps TRBD1 as D (5 bases). The germline V and J ends were trimmed by 5 bases and 3 bases, with 12 bases remaining between them. The CDR3 spans 14 residues. CDR1 and CDR2 (germline): KGHDR, SFDVKD. Here the CDR3 DNA reads TGTGCCACCAGTGGGGGGGGTCCCTACTATGGCTACACCTTC. As protein: CATSGGGPYYGYTF.

The chain joins TRBV9 to TRBJ2-3; a weak D match, TRBD1 (5 bases). The germline V and J ends were trimmed by 3 bases and 7 bases, with 15 bases remaining between them. Germline values: CDR1 SGDLS, CDR2 YYNGEE. The CDR3 totals 14 residues. CDR3 sequence: CASSGLRQTNTQYF. CDR3 nucleotide sequence: TGTGCCAGCAGCGGGCTACGACAGACCAATACGCAGTATTTT. Full variable domain (outside the CDR3, taken from reference TRBV9 and TRBJ2-3): DSGVTQTPKHLITATGQRVTLRCSPRSGDLSVYWYQQSLDQGLQFLIQYYNGEERAKGNILERFSAQQFPDLHSELNLSSLELGDSALYFCASSGLRQTNTQYFGPGTRLTVL.

The chain combines TRBV6-5 with TRBJ1-2, with D perhaps matching TRBD1 (5 bases). Germline CDR1 and CDR2: MNHEY and SVGAGI. The CDR3 sequence is 14 residues long. V was shortened by 6 bases and J by 8 bases, with 19 bases between the two germline ends. Written as DNA, the CDR3 is TGTGCCAGCAGCCTGGGGCCGAACGAAGGGGGCTACACCTTC. Translated: CASSLGPNEGGYTF.

The chain employs TRBV28 and TRBJ1-1; unclear D gene. The CDR3 has 12 residues. Trimming removed 3 bases from V and 1 base from J, with 3 bases in between. Germline V gene lookup returns CDR1 MDHEN and CDR2 SYDVKM. This chain's CDR3 is CASSFQNTEAFF. The DNA for the CDR3 is TGTGCCAGCAGTTTTCAGAACACTGAAGCTTTCTTT.

V is TRBV5-6 and J is TRBJ2-7, with TRBD2 as a possible D gene (5 bases). From germline, CDR1 is SGHDT and CDR2 YYEEEE. The V gene lost 7 bases and the J gene lost 5 bases, with 19 bases spanning the gap. There are 14 residues in the CDR3. The CDR3 region has the DNA TGTGCCAGCCGCCCCTGGGGAAGAGGGAACGAGCAGTACTTC. It is translated as CASRPWGRGNEQYF.

As DNA, the CDR3 is TGTGCCAGCAGGGGTTATAGCAATCAGCCCCAGCATTTT. Its translation: CASRGYSNQPQHF. The rearrangement links TRBV2 to TRBJ1-5; D call uncertain. The CDR3 sequence is 13 residues long. Looked up from germline, CDR1 is SNHLY and CDR2 is FYNNEI. With 6 bases removed from V and 0 bases from J, the gap between germline ends came to 6 bases. Together with reference TRBV2 and TRBJ1-5, the CDR3 gives the full variable domain: EPEVTQTPSHQVTQMGQEVILRCVPISNHLYFYWYRQILGQKVEFLVSFYNNEISEKSEIFDDQFSVERPDGSNFTLKIRSTKLEDSAMYFCASRGYSNQPQHFGDGTRLSIL.

V and J are TRBV11-2 and TRBJ1-2; D ambiguous. CDR3 length: 15 residues. Germline CDR1 SGHAT, CDR2 FQNNGV. V was pared by 1 base and J by 4 bases, with 13 bases between. The CDR3 DNA reads TGTGCCAGCAGCTTAGGGCCGTCGGATCTCTATGGCTACACCTTC. Amino acids: CASSLGPSDLYGYTF.

The chain employs TRBV24-1 and TRBJ2-7, with D maybe TRBD1 (5 bases). V lost 3 bases, J lost 5 bases, and 10 bases lay in between. The CDR3 runs 13 residues. The germline gives CDR1 KGHDR, CDR2 SFDVKD. Written as DNA, the CDR3 is TGTGCCACCAGTGATGGCCCCAGGGACGAGCAGTACTTC. Amino acids: CATSDGPRDEQYF.

This sequence joins TRBV18 and TRBJ1-4; TRBD1 might be the D (5 bases). Per germline, CDR1 KGHSH and CDR2 LQKENI. The CDR3 totals 14 residues. Trimming left V 3 bases short and J 8 bases short, with 13 bases between. CDR3 in DNA: TGTGCCAGCTCACCGGGAGGGGTTGGAGAAAAACTGTTTTTT. It is translated as CASSPGGVGEKLFF.

The genes are TRBV21-1 and TRBJ1-1; the D call TRBD1 from the table was never checked on the DNA. TRBV21-1 is listed as a pseudogene. The CDR3 spans 14 residues. In nucleotides, the CDR3 is TGTGCCAGCAATGGTTCACAGGGGTCCACTGAAGCTTTCTTT. Its protein is CASNGSQGSTEAFF.

The chain combines TRBV6-5 with TRBJ1-2; tentative D call: TRBD1 (5 bases). CDR1 and CDR2 from the germline V gene are MNHEY and SVGAGI. V gave up 5 bases and J gave up 4 bases, with 17 bases separating them. The CDR3 length is 15 residues. DNA for the CDR3: TGTGCCAGCAGTCAGCCGGGTCGAGGGGTCTATGGCTACACCTTC. Its translation: CASSQPGRGVYGYTF.

This chain joins TRBV12-3 or TRBV12-4 and TRBJ2-2; D may be TRBD2 (6 bases). CDR3 length: 13 amino acids. V was clipped by 4 bases and J by 4 bases, with 7 bases between them. The CDR3 protein is CASSSEGTGELFF. The CDR3 nucleotides read TGTGCCAGCAGTTCGGAGGGCACCGGGGAGCTGTTTTTT.

V gene TRBV6-5 combines with J gene TRBJ1-3; D gene uncertain. Trimming took 7 bases from V and 4 from J, leaving 5 bases between them. The germline V gene has CDR1 MNHEY and CDR2 SVGAGI. CDR3 length equals 11 residues. CDR3 nucleotide sequence: TGTGCCAGCAAAGAGGGAAACACCATATATTTT. Amino acids: CASKEGNTIYF.

The chain joins TRBV27 to TRBJ2-5; D might be TRBD1 (6 bases). Trimming took off 0 bases at V and 1 base at J, with 15 bases between the two ends. Per germline, CDR1 MNHEY and CDR2 SMNVEV (reference sequence). The CDR3 extends over 17 amino acids. The CDR3 bases are TGTGCCAGCAGTTTATCTGGGGGCAGAGAACTCCAAGAGACCCAGTACTTC. Its protein is CASSLSGGRELQETQYF.

The V gene is TRBV5-8, the J gene TRBJ1-5; D is perhaps TRBD1 (6 bases). V was cut by 0 bases and J by 0 bases, with 13 bases left in between. CDR3 length: 17 amino acids. Looked up from germline, CDR1 is SGHTS and CDR2 is YDEGEE. CDR3 in DNA: TGTGCCAGCAGCTTGGCCACAGGGCCCTATAGCAATCAGCCCCAGCATTTT. Translated: CASSLATGPYSNQPQHF.

The chain recombines TRBV28 with TRBJ1-2, with D possibly TRBD1 on 6 matching bases. V was cut by 5 bases and J by 3 bases, with 10 bases left in between. The CDR3 runs to 13 residues. Germline lookup yields CDR1 MDHEN and CDR2 SYDVKM. The CDR3 nucleotides read TGTGCCAGCAGTCAAGCAGGGGACTATGGCTACACCTTC. Protein product: CASSQAGDYGYTF.

The chain combines TRBV5-4 with TRBJ1-2; perhaps TRBD1 as D (6 bases). Germline V gene sequence: CDR1 SGHNT, CDR2 YYREEE (reference sequence). V was cut by 3 bases and J by 4 bases, with 16 bases left in between. The CDR3 covers 15 residues. CDR3 sequence reads: CASSSGAGEIYGYTF. CDR3 bases: TGTGCCAGCAGCTCTGGAGCAGGGGAAATCTATGGCTACACCTTC. Variable domain in full (rest from reference TRBV5-4 and TRBJ1-2): ETGVTQSPTHLIKTRGQQVTLRCSSQSGHNTVSWYQQALGQGPQFIFQYYREEENGRGNFPPRFSGLQFPNYSSELNVNALELDDSALYLCASSSGAGEIYGYTFGSGTRLTVV.

The chain employs TRBV7-9 and TRBJ1-2, with 8 bases matching TRBD1. The trim removed 3 bases at V and 3 bases at J, leaving 9 bases unmatched. Germline-derived CDR1 and CDR2 are SEHNR and FQNEAQ (reference sequence). This CDR3 contains 16 residues. CDR3 sequence reads: CASSFPGQGIDYGYTF. The CDR3 region has the DNA TGTGCCAGCAGCTTTCCTGGACAGGGAATCGACTATGGCTACACCTTC.

This rearrangement joins TRBV6-6 to TRBJ2-1; TRBD2 aligns across 11 bases. This CDR3 spans 17 amino acids. The V gene end was trimmed by 5 bases and the J gene end by 2 bases; junction bases not matched to a gene: 8. In germline, CDR1 is MNHNY, CDR2 SVGAGI (reference sequence). This chain's CDR3 is CASSQRIAGGAYNEQFF. The CDR3 DNA follows: TGTGCCAGCAGTCAACGGATAGCGGGGGGGGCCTACAATGAGCAGTTCTTC.

This chain uses TRBV12-3 or TRBV12-4 with TRBJ2-7; D is undetermined. V lost 8 bases and J lost 0, with 5 bases in between. The CDR3 runs 11 residues. CDR3 sequence reads: CASGDSYEQYF. For the CDR3, the DNA is TGTGCCAGCGGGGACTCCTACGAGCAGTACTTC.

The gene calls are TRBV19 and TRBJ1-5, with D possibly matching TRBD1 (6 bases). Germline-derived CDR1 and CDR2 are LNHDA and SQIVND (reference sequence). Trimming shortened V by 3 bases and J by 0 bases, and 9 bases separated the two germline ends. The CDR3 is made up of 15 amino acids. This CDR3 is CASSIWTASNQPQHF. The CDR3 DNA is TGTGCCAGTAGTATTTGGACAGCTAGCAATCAGCCCCAGCATTTT. Variable domain in full (rest from reference TRBV19 and TRBJ1-5): DGGITQSPKYLFRKEGQNVTLSCEQNLNHDAMYWYRQDPGQGLRLIYYSQIVNDFQKGDIAEGYSVSREKKESFPLTVTSAQKNPTAFYLCASSIWTASNQPQHFGDGTRLSIL.

The genes are TRBV4-1 and TRBJ1-1; 8 nucleotides match TRBD1. This CDR3 comprises 18 residues. V was pared by 3 bases and J by 0 bases, with 12 bases of the junction left unmatched. CDR1 and CDR2 (germline): MGHRA, YSYEKL. The CDR3 nucleotides are TGCGCCAGCAGCCAGGGACAGGTCAGGGCCCTTATGAACACTGAAGCTTTCTTT. It encodes CASSQGQVRALMNTEAFF.

V gene TRBV28 combines with J gene TRBJ1-3, with D possibly matching TRBD1 (6 bases). V was shortened by 2 bases and J by 4 bases, with 15 bases between the two germline ends. CDR1 is MDHEN and CDR2 is SYDVKM in the germline V gene. This CDR3 has 16 amino acids. In DNA, the CDR3 is TGTGCCAGCAGTTTACCCTTCAGGGGTTCAGGAAACACCATATATTTT. This gives the protein CASSLPFRGSGNTIYF.

The rearrangement uses TRBV13 and TRBJ1-1, with D perhaps matching TRBD1 (5 bases). The V gene's germline CDR1 is PRHDT and CDR2 FYEKMQ (reference sequence). This CDR3 contains 16 residues. The V end lost 4 bases, the J end lost 6 bases, and 21 bases lay between the germline ends. The CDR3 coding sequence is TGTGCCAGCAGCTCCCCGGAGGGGTTATGGATAGCTGAAGCTTTCTTT. Amino acid sequence: CASSSPEGLWIAEAFF.

The chain recombines TRBV6-5 with TRBJ1-6, with a tentative D call TRBD1 (6 bases). Germline loops: CDR1 MNHEY, CDR2 SVGAGI. V was cut by 6 bases and J by 8 bases, with 11 bases left in between. This CDR3 comprises 13 residues. CDR3 nucleotide sequence: TGTGCCAGCAGCGACAGGCTGGATTCACCCCTCCACTTT. Translated: CASSDRLDSPLHF.

The chain uses TRBV21-1 and TRBJ1-2; the table calls TRBD1, which could not be checked here. TRBV21-1 is labeled a pseudogene. The CDR3 has 18 residues. Here the CDR3 DNA reads TGTGCCAGCAGCAAAAAACGAGCGGGACAGGGAATACTCTGTGTGTACACCTTC. Translation gives CASSKKRAGQGILCVYTF.

V gene TRBV28 combines with J gene TRBJ1-5; D possibly corresponds to TRBD1 (6 bases). CDR1 MDHEN and CDR2 SYDVKM come from the germline V gene. Trimming stripped 7 bases from V and 4 bases from J, with 11 bases between. CDR3 size: 13 residues. CDR3 nucleotide sequence: TGTGCCAGCAACAACAGGGAGAATCAGCCCCAGCATTTT. Its translation is CASNNRENQPQHF.

V is TRBV4-1 and J is TRBJ1-2; a weak D match, TRBD1 (6 bases). This CDR3 has 14 residues. V was shortened by 0 bases and J by 4 bases, with 9 bases between the two germline ends. The V gene's germline CDR1 is MGHRA and CDR2 YSYEKL. Here the CDR3 DNA reads TGCGCCAGCAGCCAAGAGGGGGCGGGCTATGGCTACACCTTC. Translated: CASSQEGAGYGYTF.

The V call is TRBV5-5, the J call TRBJ1-3; D is perhaps TRBD1 (5 bases). The germline V and J ends were trimmed by 2 bases and 4 bases, with 16 bases remaining between them. Per the germline V gene, CDR1 is SGHKS and CDR2 is YYEKEE (reference sequence). The CDR3 totals 16 residues. The CDR3, as DNA: TGTGCCAGCAGCTTAGGGGCAGAACGTATAGGAAACACCATATATTTT. Translation gives CASSLGAERIGNTIYF.

The chain recombines TRBV6-2 or TRBV6-3 with TRBJ2-2; D tentatively reads TRBD1 or TRBD2 (5 bases each). The CDR3 length is 15 residues. CDR1 is MNHEY, CDR2 SVGEGT, per germline. With 6 bases removed from V and 3 bases from J, the gap between germline ends came to 14 bases. The CDR3 DNA sequence: TGTGCCAGCAGCCTTCCGGGACCCTACACCGGGGAGCTGTTTTTT. Residues: CASSLPGPYTGELFF.